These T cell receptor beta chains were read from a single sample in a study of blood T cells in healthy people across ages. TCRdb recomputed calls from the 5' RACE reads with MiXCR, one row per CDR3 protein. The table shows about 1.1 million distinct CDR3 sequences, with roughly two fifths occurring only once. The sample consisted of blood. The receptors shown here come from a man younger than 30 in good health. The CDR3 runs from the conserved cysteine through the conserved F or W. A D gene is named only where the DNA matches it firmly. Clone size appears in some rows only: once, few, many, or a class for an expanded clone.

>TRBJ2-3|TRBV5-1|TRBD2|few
CASSLLAGYTDTQYF
TGCGCCAGCAGCTTACTAGCGGGGTACACAGATACGCAGTATTTT
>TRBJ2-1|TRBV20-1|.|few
CSAEFSNEQFF
TGCAGTGCCGAATTTTCCAATGAGCAGTTCTTC
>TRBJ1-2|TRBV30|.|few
CAWSVGVGGYTF
TGTGCCTGGAGTGTAGGGGTTGGCGGCTACACCTTC
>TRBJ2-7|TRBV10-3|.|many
CAIRESYEQYF
TGTGCCATCAGAGAATCCTACGAGCAGTACTTC
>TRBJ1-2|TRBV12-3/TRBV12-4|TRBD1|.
CASSWAGGDYGYTF
TGTGCCAGCAGTTGGGCAGGGGGGGACTATGGCTACACCTTC
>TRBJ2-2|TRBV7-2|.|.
CASSLAAEAGELFF
TGTGCCAGCAGCTTAGCCGCTGAGGCCGGGGAGCTGTTTTTT
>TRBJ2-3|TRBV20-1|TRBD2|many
CSAGGGTDTQYF
TGCAGTGCGGGGGGGGGCACAGATACGCAGTATTTT
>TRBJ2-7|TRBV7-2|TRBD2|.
CASSLIAGGTYEQYF
TGTGCCAGCAGCTTAATAGCGGGGGGAACCTACGAGCAGTACTTC
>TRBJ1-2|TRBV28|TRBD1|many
CASSSGQGPYGYTF
TGTGCCAGCAGTTCAGGACAGGGACCCTATGGCTACACCTTC
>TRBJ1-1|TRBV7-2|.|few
CASSLDNELNTEAFF
TGTGCCAGCAGCTTAGACAATGAGCTGAACACTGAAGCTTTCTTT
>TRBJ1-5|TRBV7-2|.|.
CASSFVGAGAHQPQHF
TGTGCCAGCAGCTTTGTGGGGGCTGGGGCGCATCAGCCCCAGCATTTT